The rows below give T cell receptor beta chains drawn from one sample of a study of human T cells and chemical hapten exposure. MiXCR, applied by TCRdb to the RACE reads, yields one record per CDR3 protein. The sample lists fewer than 130,000 distinct CDR3 sequences, approximately 9.9% occurring once. The sequenced sample was whole blood, obtained in connection with sensitization to the hapten diphenylcyclopropenone (DPC). The receptors derive from a woman aged 40-49 years with alopecia areata. Some clones in this sample may be carry-over from other donors' samples. Both conserved end residues are part of each CDR3. A D gene is named only where the DNA matches it firmly. Clone size is not always given. Where it is, it says once, few, many or a class for expanded clones.

>TRBJ2-3|TRBV10-1|.|few
TGCGCCAGCAGTGAGTCAGGTCGGGCAGATACGCAGTATTTT
CASSESGRADTQYF
>TRBJ2-1|TRBV3-2|.|.
TGTGCCAGCAGCCATGACCTAGCGGGAGTTAGGGATGAGCAGTTCTTC
CASSHDLAGVRDEQFF
>TRBJ1-1|TRBV3-1|.|few
TGTGCCAGCAGCCAGCGCCTAACGGGGTGGGCTTTCTTT
CASSQRLTGWAFF
>TRBJ2-7|TRBV28|TRBD2|many
TGTGCCAGCGGACCGGGAGGAACCTCCTACGAGCAGTACTTC
CASGPGGTSYEQYF
>TRBJ2-3|TRBV9|TRBD2|.
TGTGCCAGCAGCGTCGCGGCCGGGACTAGCGGGAAGGATACGCAGTATTTT
CASSVAAGTSGKDTQYF
>TRBJ2-7|TRBV24-1|.|few
TGTGCCACCAGTGATCACGGAATGGGGGAGCAGTACTTC
CATSDHGMGEQYF
>TRBJ1-1|TRBV7-8|.|.
TGTGCCAGCAGCGCCCCGGGTTCCACTGAAGCTTTCTTT
CASSAPGSTEAFF
>TRBJ2-7|TRBV29-1|TRBD1|few
TGCAGCGCCGAGGTCTTGGACAGGGGATCCTACGAGCAGTACTTC
CSAEVLDRGSYEQYF
>TRBJ2-3|TRBV6-6|TRBD2|.
TGTGCCAGCAGTTACACTAGCGGGAGTACAGATACGCAGTATTTT
CASSYTSGSTDTQYF
>TRBJ2-5|TRBV6-6|TRBD2|many
TGTGCCAGCAGGCAGCCGGGACTAGCGGGCCAAGAGACCCAGTACTTC
CASRQPGLAGQETQYF
>TRBJ1-1|TRBV6-2/TRBV6-3|.|many
TGTGCCAGCAGTTCAATTGTACGGACTGAAGCTTTCTTT
CASSSIVRTEAFF
>TRBJ2-2|TRBV9|.|many
TGTGCCAGCAGCCCCCGGGGTTCCGGGGAGGAGCTGTTTTTT
CASSPRGSGEELFF
>TRBJ2-3|TRBV20-1|TRBD2|.
TGCAGTGCTAGCCACGAGCGGGGGGGCAGGACAGATACGCAGTATTTT
CSASHERGGRTDTQYF
>TRBJ2-3|TRBV6-2/TRBV6-3|.|few
TGTGCCAGCAGCCCACACCTGACTAGAAATGGAGATACGCAGTATTTT
CASSPHLTRNGDTQYF
>TRBJ1-5|TRBV10-2|TRBD1|few
TGCGCCCCGATCAGGACAGGGGATCAGCCCCAGCATTTT
CAPIRTGDQPQHF
>TRBJ1-5|TRBV20-1|.|medium-sized
TGCAGTGCTAAGGGGGGGGGTCAGCCCCAGCATTTT
CSAKGGGQPQHF
>TRBJ1-2|TRBV3-1|TRBD1|many
TGTGCCAGCAGCCCCGGGACAGGGAGAGGGTTGCCTGGCTACACCTTC
CASSPGTGRGLPGYTF
>TRBJ1-5|TRBV2|TRBD1|.
TGTGCCAGCAGTAAAGACAGGGGGCTAGGCAATCAGCCCCAGCATTTT
CASSKDRGLGNQPQHF
>TRBJ2-2|TRBV3-1|.|many
TGTGCCAGCAGCCAAGGCCCAGGGGAGCTGTTTTTT
CASSQGPGELFF
>TRBJ1-1|TRBV7-2|.|many
TGTGCCAGCAGCGGGGACCCTCGAGTGGCTTTCTTT
CASSGDPRVAFF
>TRBJ1-1|TRBV29-1|.|few
TGCAGCGTATGGGGGGCAAACACTGAAGCTTTCTTT
CSVWGANTEAFF
>TRBJ1-5|TRBV24-1|.|few
TGTGCCACCAGTGAAACAGGGTATTCGGGCAATCAGCCCCAGCATTTT
CATSETGYSGNQPQHF
>TRBJ2-1|TRBV18|.|many
TGTGCCAGCTCACCACTGGCGGGCATCAATGAGCAGTTCTTC
CASSPLAGINEQFF
>TRBJ1-6|TRBV14|.|.
TGTGCCAGCAGCCATCACGGGCATAATTCACCCCTCCACTTT
CASSHHGHNSPLHF
>TRBJ2-1|TRBV3-1|.|few
TGTGCCAGCAGCTATATGGTGGCCTACAATGAGCAGTTCTTC
CASSYMVAYNEQFF
>TRBJ1-5|TRBV29-1|.|.
TGCAGCGTTGTTGCACAGGGTAGCCCCCAGCATTTT
CSVVAQGSPQHF
>TRBJ2-3|TRBV7-9|.|.
TGTGCCAGCAGCTCCCCGGGACTCGGCACAGATACGCAGTATTTT
CASSSPGLGTDTQYF
>TRBJ2-2|TRBV4-3|.|many
TGCGCCAGCAGCCAAGTAAATGCTCAGAACACCGGGGAGCTGTTTTTT
CASSQVNAQNTGELFF
>TRBJ1-3|TRBV12-3/TRBV12-4|.|.
TGTGCCTCCCAGCGTGAGTTTGGAAACACCATATATTTT
CASQREFGNTIYF
>TRBJ1-6|TRBV30|.|many
TGTGCCGGATGCCGGGACAATAATTCACCCCTCCACTTT
CAGCRDNNSPLHF
>TRBJ1-4|TRBV20-1|.|.
TGCAGTACTATCAAGGGTGCCGAAAAACTGTTTTTT
CSTIKGAEKLFF
>TRBJ2-2|TRBV3-1|.|few
TGTGCCAGCACCTCGCAAAGGGGCACCGGGGAGCTGTTTTTT
CASTSQRGTGELFF
>TRBJ2-1|TRBV28|TRBD2|.
TGTGCCAGCAGTATAGCGGGAGGGCCTCTGAATGAGCAGTTCTTC
CASSIAGGPLNEQFF
>TRBJ2-2|TRBV12-3/TRBV12-4|.|many
TGTGCCAGCATCTTGGGAGGCACCGGGGAGCTGTTTTTT
CASILGGTGELFF
>TRBJ2-7|TRBV5-1|.|few
TGCGCCAGCAGCCCACGGGACACCTCCTACGAGCAGTACTTC
CASSPRDTSYEQYF
>TRBJ2-3|TRBV12-3/TRBV12-4|TRBD2|few
TGTGCCAGCAGTTCCGGGAGGGGGTCGGATACGCAGTATTTT
CASSSGRGSDTQYF
>TRBJ2-6|TRBV7-2|.|many
TGTGCCAGCAGCCTCGGGACTTCCAACGTCCTGACTTTC
CASSLGTSNVLTF
>TRBJ2-3|TRBV11-2|.|few
TGTGCCAGCAGCTTCGACAGACACACAGATACGCAGTATTTT
CASSFDRHTDTQYF
>TRBJ1-1|TRBV29-1|.|.
TGCAGCGTTGTGCCGTTGAACACTGAAGCTTTCTTT
CSVVPLNTEAFF
>TRBJ2-3|TRBV11-2|.|few
TGTGCCAGCAGCTTATTCTTTCGGGGCACAGATACGCAGTATTTT
CASSLFFRGTDTQYF
>TRBJ1-2|TRBV19|TRBD1|many
TGTGCCAGTACCTCGGACAGGGAGGGTGGCTACACCTTC
CASTSDREGGYTF
>TRBJ1-2|TRBV27|TRBD1|many
TGTGCCAGCAGTTTATCGACAGGGGTACGTGGCTACACCTTC
CASSLSTGVRGYTF
>TRBJ2-4|TRBV29-1|.|.
TGCAGCGTGACCAAAGGAGAAGCCAAAAACATTCAGTACTTC
CSVTKGEAKNIQYF
>TRBJ1-2|TRBV6-5|.|many
TGTGCCAGCAGTCAAGACCCGAGAGAAGCCGAGTCTTACGGCTACACCTTC
CASSQDPREAESYGYTF
>TRBJ2-1|TRBV9|.|many
TGTGCCAGCGCCAGGGACGCCGCTTCCTACAATGAGCAGTTCTTC
CASARDAASYNEQFF
>TRBJ2-5|TRBV29-1|.|few
TGCAGCGTTGAGGGGGGCGGGGAGACCCAGTACTTC
CSVEGGGETQYF
>TRBJ2-7|TRBV4-3|.|many
TGCGCCAGCAGCCCCGGGGGAGTGGGGGCCTACGAGCAGTACTTC
CASSPGGVGAYEQYF
>TRBJ2-2|TRBV19|TRBD1|.
TGTGCCACTCCGGACAGGGGGAACACCGGGGAGCTGTTTTTT
CATPDRGNTGELFF
>TRBJ1-1|TRBV12-3/TRBV12-4|.|few
TGTGCCACAGCACAGACGATGAACACTGAAGCTTTCTTT
CATAQTMNTEAFF
>TRBJ2-5|TRBV6-5|TRBD1|once
TGTGCCAGCAGTTACTCCCCGGCAGGGGGCGCCCAGTACTTC
CASSYSPAGGAQYF
>TRBJ1-1|TRBV4-1|.|many
TGCGCCAGCAGCCAAGGACCGTTCCAGAGAATGAACACTGAAGCTTTCTTT
CASSQGPFQRMNTEAFF
>TRBJ2-1|TRBV4-3|TRBD1|few
TGCGCCAGCAGCCCATGGACAGGGGGACGTAATGAGCAGTTCTTC
CASSPWTGGRNEQFF
>TRBJ2-5|TRBV5-4|TRBD2|.
TGTGCCAGCAGCCCCCGAGGGGGACTAGCGGGAGTAGAGACCCAGTACTTC
CASSPRGGLAGVETQYF
>TRBJ2-7|TRBV3-1|.|.
TGTGCCAGCAGCCAAGGGGGCGGAAGCGAGCAGTACTTC
CASSQGGGSEQYF
>TRBJ2-2|TRBV7-2|.|.
TGTGCCAGCAGCTCCGGATGGGGTGTAGTCAACACCGGGGAGCTGTTTTTT
CASSSGWGVVNTGELFF
>TRBJ1-1|TRBV6-1|.|many
TGTGCCAGCCTCCCCCCCTCTTCGGTCACTGAAGCTTTCTTT
CASLPPSSVTEAFF
>TRBJ1-2|TRBV29-1|.|many
TGCAGCGTTCGGGGGCCAGCTTCCACTGGCGGCTACACCTTC
CSVRGPASTGGYTF